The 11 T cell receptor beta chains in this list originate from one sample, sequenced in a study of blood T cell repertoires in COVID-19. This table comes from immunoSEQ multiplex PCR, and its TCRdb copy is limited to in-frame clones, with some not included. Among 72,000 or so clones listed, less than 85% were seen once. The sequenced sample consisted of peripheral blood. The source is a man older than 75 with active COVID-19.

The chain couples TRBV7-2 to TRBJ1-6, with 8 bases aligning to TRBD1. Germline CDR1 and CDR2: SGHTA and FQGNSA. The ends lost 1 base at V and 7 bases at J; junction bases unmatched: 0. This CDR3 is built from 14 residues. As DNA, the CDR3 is TGTGCCAGCAGCTTAGGGACAGGGAATTCACCCCTCCACTTT. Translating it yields CASSLGTGNSPLHF.

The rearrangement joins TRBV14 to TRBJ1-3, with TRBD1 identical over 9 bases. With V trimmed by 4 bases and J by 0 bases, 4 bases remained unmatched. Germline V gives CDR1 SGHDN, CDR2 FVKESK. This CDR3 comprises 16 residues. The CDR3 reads CASSLRTGDSGNTIYF. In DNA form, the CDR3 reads TGTGCCAGCAGCCTTCGGACAGGGGACTCTGGAAACACCATATATTTT.

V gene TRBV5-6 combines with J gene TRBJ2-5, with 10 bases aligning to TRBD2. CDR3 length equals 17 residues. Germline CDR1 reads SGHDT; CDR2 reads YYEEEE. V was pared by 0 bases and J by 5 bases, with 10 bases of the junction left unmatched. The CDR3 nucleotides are TGTGCCAGCAGCTTGGGGATAGCGGGAGGACTACGGGAGACCCAGTACTTC. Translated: CASSLGIAGGLRETQYF.

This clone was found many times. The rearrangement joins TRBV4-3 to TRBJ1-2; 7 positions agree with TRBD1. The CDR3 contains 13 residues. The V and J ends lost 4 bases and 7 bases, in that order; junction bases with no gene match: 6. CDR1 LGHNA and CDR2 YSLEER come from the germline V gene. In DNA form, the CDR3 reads TGCGCCAGCAGCCGTGAGTCAGGGGGTGGCTACACCTTC. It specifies CASSRESGGGYTF.

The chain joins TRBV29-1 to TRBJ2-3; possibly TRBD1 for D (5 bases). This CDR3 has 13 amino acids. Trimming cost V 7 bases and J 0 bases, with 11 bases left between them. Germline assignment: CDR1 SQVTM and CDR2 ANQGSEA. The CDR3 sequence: CSAHGASTDTQYF. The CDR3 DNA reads TGCAGCGCCCATGGGGCTAGCACAGATACGCAGTATTTT.

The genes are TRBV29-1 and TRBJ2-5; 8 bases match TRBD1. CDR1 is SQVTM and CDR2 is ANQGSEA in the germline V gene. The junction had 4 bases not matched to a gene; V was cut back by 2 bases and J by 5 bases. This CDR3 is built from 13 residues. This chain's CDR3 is CSVERTGRETQYF. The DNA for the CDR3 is TGCAGCGTTGAAAGGACAGGGAGGGAGACCCAGTACTTC.

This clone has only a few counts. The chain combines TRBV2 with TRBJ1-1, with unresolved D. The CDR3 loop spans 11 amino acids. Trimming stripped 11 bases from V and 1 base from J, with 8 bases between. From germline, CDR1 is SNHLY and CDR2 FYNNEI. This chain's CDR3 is CACIRNTEAFF. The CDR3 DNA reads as TGTGCCTGTATCAGGAACACTGAAGCTTTCTTT.

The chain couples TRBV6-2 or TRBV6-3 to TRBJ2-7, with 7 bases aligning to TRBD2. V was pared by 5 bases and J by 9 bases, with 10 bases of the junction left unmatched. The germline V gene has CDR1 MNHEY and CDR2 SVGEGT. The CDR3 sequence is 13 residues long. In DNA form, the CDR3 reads TGTGCCAGCAGTCCCGGGACTAACTTCGGGCAGTACTTC. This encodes CASSPGTNFGQYF.

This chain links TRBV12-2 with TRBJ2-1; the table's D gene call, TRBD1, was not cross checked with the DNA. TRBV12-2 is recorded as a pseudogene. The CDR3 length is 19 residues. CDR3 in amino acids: CASRPPNPLDSGPYNEQFF. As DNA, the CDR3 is TGTGCAAGTCGCCCACCGAATCCCTTGGACAGCGGTCCCTACAATGAGCAGTTCTTC.

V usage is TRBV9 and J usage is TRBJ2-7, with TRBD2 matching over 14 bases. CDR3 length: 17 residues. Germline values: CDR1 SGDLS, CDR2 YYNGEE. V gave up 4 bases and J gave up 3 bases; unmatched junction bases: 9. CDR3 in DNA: TGTGCCAGCAGCCCGAGCGGGACTAGCGGGAGTGGCTACGAGCAGTACTTC. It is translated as CASSPSGTSGSGYEQYF.

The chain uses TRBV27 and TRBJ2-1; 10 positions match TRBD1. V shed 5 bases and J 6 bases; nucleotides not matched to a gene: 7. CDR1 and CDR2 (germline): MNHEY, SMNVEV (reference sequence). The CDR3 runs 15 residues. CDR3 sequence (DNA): TGTGCCAGCAGTCCGGCCGGGACAGGGGTCAATGAGCAGTTCTTC. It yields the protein CASSPAGTGVNEQFF.